The T cell receptor beta chain under discussion was sequenced for a study of molecular identifiers for immune sequencing clone quantification. This clonotype was counted many times. Its target is not known. The junction had 3 bases not matched to a gene; V was cut back by 4 bases and J by 1 base. The CDR3 length is 14 residues. The germline gives CDR1 MNHEY, CDR2 SVGEGT. Generation of bulk TCR libraries relied on previously described methods and listed TCR primers. One entry per CDR3 protein results from TCRdb running MiXCR on the PCR reads. The sample includes about 97,000 distinct CDR3 sequences, 24% seen only once; the top ten take more than 0.8%. Whole-study findings and limits: The study found clones above 20 RNA copies held over 98% of effector molecules and under 1% in naive cells.

The origin of this receptor is a human donor in good health. Some libraries in this study had Jurkat cell RNA spiked in. The chain recombines TRBV6-2 or TRBV6-3 with TRBJ1-1; 7 nucleotides align to TRBD1. Material: naive CD8+ T cells from blood, with Jurkat cell RNA spiked in. Described subset: FACS-sorted CD8+CD4-CCR7+CD45RA+ naive T cells. The CDR3, as DNA: TGTGCCAGCAGTTTGGCAGGGGGGAACACTGAAGCTTTCTTT. Translation gives CASSLAGGNTEAFF.